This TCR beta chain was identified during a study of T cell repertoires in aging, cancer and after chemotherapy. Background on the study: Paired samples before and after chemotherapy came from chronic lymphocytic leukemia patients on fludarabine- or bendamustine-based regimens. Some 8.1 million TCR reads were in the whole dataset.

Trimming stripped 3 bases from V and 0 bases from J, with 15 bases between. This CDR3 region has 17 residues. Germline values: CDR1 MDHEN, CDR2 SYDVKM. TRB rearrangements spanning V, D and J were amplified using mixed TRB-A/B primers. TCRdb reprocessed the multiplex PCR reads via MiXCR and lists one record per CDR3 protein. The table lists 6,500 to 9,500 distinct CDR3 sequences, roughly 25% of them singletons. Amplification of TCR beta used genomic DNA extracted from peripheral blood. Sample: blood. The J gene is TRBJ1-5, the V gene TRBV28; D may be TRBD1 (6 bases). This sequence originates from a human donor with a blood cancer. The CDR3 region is CASSLPGRGYSNQPQHF. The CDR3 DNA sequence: TGTGCCAGCAGTTTGCCAGGGAGGGGGTATAGCAATCAGCCCCAGCATTTT.